The rows below give T cell receptor beta chains drawn from one sample of a study of shared clonotypes between healthy human individuals. Produced via immunoSEQ multiplex PCR; TCRdb's table is partial and in-frame only. Of over 2 million clones listed, 85% to 95% are singletons. Material for sequencing was naive CD8+ T cells sorted from blood. The origin of the receptors is a man aged 18 to 29 in good health. Both conserved end residues are part of each CDR3. The order of the fields is J gene, D gene, clone size, V gene, CDR3 length, CDR3 protein, CDR3 DNA. The D gene is left open where the match is weak. Size is omitted from some rows. Given values are once, few, many or a class for expanded clones.

j_gene: TRBJ1-2
d_gene: TRBD1
abundance: -
v_gene: TRBV30
len: 11
CDR3aa: CASSGGAGYTF
CDR3nt: TGTGCCTCATCAGGGGGTGCTGGCTACACCTTC

j_gene: TRBJ2-7
d_gene: TRBD2
abundance: -
v_gene: TRBV7-9
len: 15
CDR3aa: CASSLTSGSSYEQYF
CDR3nt: TGTGCCAGCAGCCTGACTAGCGGGAGCTCCTACGAGCAGTACTTC

j_gene: TRBJ1-4
d_gene: TRBD1
abundance: few
v_gene: TRBV10-1
len: 13
CDR3aa: CASPDRFNEKLFF
CDR3nt: TGCGCCAGCCCGGACAGGTTTAATGAAAAACTGTTTTTT

j_gene: TRBJ1-6
d_gene: -
abundance: -
v_gene: TRBV6-1
len: 14
CDR3aa: CASSVDSPNSPLHF
CDR3nt: TGTGCCAGCAGTGTGGACAGTCCGAATTCACCCCTCCACTTT

j_gene: TRBJ2-6
d_gene: -
abundance: -
v_gene: TRBV27
len: 15
CDR3aa: CASRGVRAGANVLTF
CDR3nt: TGTGCCAGCAGGGGAGTCAGAGCTGGGGCCAACGTCCTGACTTTC

j_gene: TRBJ2-4
d_gene: -
abundance: few
v_gene: TRBV21-1
len: 14
CDR3aa: CASSHCNFGVIQYF
CDR3nt: TGTGCCAGCAGTCATTGCAACTTCGGGGTAATTCAGTACTTC

j_gene: TRBJ1-2
d_gene: TRBD1
abundance: -
v_gene: TRBV29-1
len: 18
CDR3aa: CSVEGGPGTGGVYYGYTF
CDR3nt: TGCAGCGTTGAAGGAGGGCCCGGGACAGGGGGTGTATACTATGGCTACACCTTC

j_gene: TRBJ2-7
d_gene: -
abundance: -
v_gene: TRBV7-9
len: 13
CDR3aa: CASSLGSKSEQYF
CDR3nt: TGTGCCAGCAGCTTAGGCAGTAAATCCGAGCAGTACTTC

j_gene: TRBJ2-2
d_gene: -
abundance: once
v_gene: TRBV10-3
len: 14
CDR3aa: CAITDIANTGELFF
CDR3nt: TGTGCCATCACCGACATCGCGAACACCGGGGAGCTGTTTTTT

j_gene: TRBJ2-5
d_gene: TRBD1
abundance: -
v_gene: TRBV11-1
len: 13
CDR3aa: CASSPTGWETQYF
CDR3nt: TGTGCCAGCAGCCCGACAGGGTGGGAGACCCAGTACTTC

j_gene: TRBJ2-3
d_gene: -
abundance: -
v_gene: TRBV28
len: 14
CDR3aa: CASSVQSSTDTQYF
CDR3nt: TGTGCCAGCAGTGTCCAGAGTAGCACAGATACGCAGTATTTT

j_gene: TRBJ1-1
d_gene: -
abundance: -
v_gene: TRBV6-1
len: 16
CDR3aa: CASSEAWRGQDTEAFF
CDR3nt: TGTGCCAGCAGTGAAGCCTGGCGGGGGCAAGACACTGAAGCTTTCTTT

j_gene: TRBJ2-5
d_gene: TRBD2
abundance: -
v_gene: TRBV7-9
len: 16
CDR3aa: CASSPGLAGGMETQYF
CDR3nt: TGTGCCAGCAGCCCGGGACTAGCGGGAGGGATGGAGACCCAGTACTTC

j_gene: TRBJ1-6
d_gene: -
abundance: -
v_gene: TRBV2
len: 14
CDR3aa: CATLRDFYNSPLHF
CDR3nt: TGTGCCACGTTACGAGATTTCTATAATTCACCCCTCCACTTT

j_gene: TRBJ2-1
d_gene: TRBD2
abundance: -
v_gene: TRBV30
len: 13
CDR3aa: CAWVAGGPDEQFF
CDR3nt: TGTGCCTGGGTAGCGGGAGGGCCGGATGAGCAGTTCTTC

j_gene: TRBJ2-7
d_gene: -
abundance: -
v_gene: TRBV18
len: 14
CDR3aa: CASSPDGGSYEQYF
CDR3nt: TGTGCCAGCTCACCCGACGGGGGCTCCTACGAGCAGTACTTC

j_gene: TRBJ1-1
d_gene: -
abundance: -
v_gene: TRBV25-1
len: 13
CDR3aa: CASRIGKNTEAFF
CDR3nt: TGTGCCAGCCGTATCGGCAAGAACACTGAAGCTTTCTTT

j_gene: TRBJ1-5
d_gene: -
abundance: -
v_gene: TRBV4-1
len: 17
CDR3aa: CASSQERLDSKGQPQHF
CDR3nt: TGCGCCAGCAGCCAAGAACGACTGGACAGCAAGGGTCAGCCCCAGCATTTT

j_gene: TRBJ2-5
d_gene: -
abundance: -
v_gene: TRBV6-6
len: 15
CDR3aa: CASSYLVGPVETQYF
CDR3nt: TGTGCCAGCAGTTACTTGGTCGGTCCCGTGGAGACCCAGTACTTC

j_gene: TRBJ2-7
d_gene: -
abundance: -
v_gene: TRBV2
len: 15
CDR3aa: CASSGRPGASYEQYF
CDR3nt: TGTGCCAGCAGTGGGAGGCCTGGGGCTTCCTACGAGCAGTACTTC

j_gene: TRBJ2-5
d_gene: TRBD2
abundance: -
v_gene: TRBV4-1
len: 16
CDR3aa: CASSQAGTTYQETQYF
CDR3nt: TGCGCCAGCAGCCAGGCCGGGACTACGTACCAAGAGACCCAGTACTTC

j_gene: TRBJ1-4
d_gene: TRBD1
abundance: -
v_gene: TRBV27
len: 16
CDR3aa: CASSPTGGATNEKLFF
CDR3nt: TGTGCCAGCAGTCCAACAGGGGGCGCAACTAATGAAAAACTGTTTTTT

j_gene: TRBJ2-1
d_gene: -
abundance: -
v_gene: TRBV11-2
len: 14
CDR3aa: CASSLRVGYNEQFF
CDR3nt: TGTGCCAGCAGCTTAAGGGTCGGATACAATGAGCAGTTCTTC

j_gene: TRBJ1-3
d_gene: TRBD1
abundance: -
v_gene: TRBV4-1
len: 19
CDR3aa: CASSQEWVGQGFSGNTIYF
CDR3nt: TGCGCCAGCAGCCAAGAATGGGTAGGACAGGGGTTCTCTGGAAACACCATATATTTT

j_gene: TRBJ2-7
d_gene: -
abundance: -
v_gene: TRBV27
len: 14
CDR3aa: CASSLSDNPYEQYF
CDR3nt: TGTGCCAGCAGTTTGAGTGACAATCCCTACGAGCAGTACTTC

j_gene: TRBJ2-7
d_gene: TRBD1
abundance: -
v_gene: TRBV4-1
len: 16
CDR3aa: CASSQEWATGSYEQYF
CDR3nt: TGCGCCAGCAGCCAAGAATGGGCGACAGGGTCCTACGAGCAGTACTTC

j_gene: TRBJ2-5
d_gene: -
abundance: -
v_gene: TRBV7-8
len: 14
CDR3aa: CASSLVGTQETQYF
CDR3nt: TGTGCCAGCAGCTTAGTAGGCACCCAAGAGACCCAGTACTTC

j_gene: TRBJ1-6
d_gene: -
abundance: -
v_gene: TRBV5-8
len: 16
CDR3aa: CASSRRRTVYNSPLHF
CDR3nt: TGTGCCAGCAGCCGCCGGAGGACAGTCTATAATTCACCCCTCCACTTT

j_gene: TRBJ1-2
d_gene: -
abundance: -
v_gene: TRBV19
len: 13
CDR3aa: CASSILANYGYTF
CDR3nt: TGTGCCAGTAGTATTCTCGCTAACTATGGCTACACCTTC

j_gene: TRBJ1-2
d_gene: TRBD1
abundance: -
v_gene: TRBV7-9
len: 14
CDR3aa: CASSPSDRTYGYTF
CDR3nt: TGTGCCAGCAGCCCATCGGACAGGACCTATGGCTACACCTTC

j_gene: TRBJ2-5
d_gene: TRBD2
abundance: -
v_gene: TRBV7-8
len: 17
CDR3aa: CASSPDLAGGLVETQYF
CDR3nt: TGTGCCAGCAGCCCAGACCTAGCGGGGGGGCTTGTGGAGACCCAGTACTTC

j_gene: TRBJ2-1
d_gene: -
abundance: -
v_gene: TRBV19
len: 16
CDR3aa: CASRPRTESSYNEQFF
CDR3nt: TGTGCCAGTAGACCCCGGACAGAGAGCTCCTACAATGAGCAGTTCTTC

j_gene: TRBJ2-5
d_gene: -
abundance: -
v_gene: TRBV11-2
len: 12
CDR3aa: CASSYTQETQYF
CDR3nt: TGTGCCAGCAGCTATACCCAAGAGACCCAGTACTTC

j_gene: TRBJ1-6
d_gene: -
abundance: -
v_gene: TRBV28
len: 15
CDR3aa: CASGSEGGVNSPLHF
CDR3nt: TGTGCCAGCGGCTCCGAAGGAGGGGTCAATTCACCCCTCCACTTT

j_gene: TRBJ2-1
d_gene: TRBD1
abundance: -
v_gene: TRBV7-9
len: 14
CDR3aa: CASSLQGSYNEQFF
CDR3nt: TGTGCCAGCAGCCTACAGGGGTCCTACAATGAGCAGTTCTTC

j_gene: TRBJ2-7
d_gene: TRBD1
abundance: -
v_gene: TRBV7-8
len: 14
CDR3aa: CASSSPGQSYEQYF
CDR3nt: TGTGCCAGCAGCTCACCGGGACAGTCGTACGAGCAGTACTTC